This T cell receptor beta chain came from a study of shared clonotypes between healthy human individuals. Study-level findings and limits: A reduction in generation probabilities was seen for non-shared clonotypes relative to those shared by all four donors.

In the case of this clone: Its specificity is not known.

In the sorted-subset replicate PCRs, approximately 200 ng DNA, 25,000 to 30,000 T cell genomes, was used. TCRdb's copy holds only in-frame clones and misses some; the assay was immunoSEQ multiplex PCR. The sample contains about 2 million clones, 90% to 95% of which appear only once. Sequencing was done on a sample of naive CD4+ T cells sorted from blood. Subset here: CD45RA+ positively selected. The receptor was isolated from a man between 18 and 35 years old in good health.

DNA for the CDR3: TGCGCCAGCAGCTTGGCGCCGGAATCTGGAAACACCATATATTTT. Translated, it gives CASSLAPESGNTIYF. The rearrangement joins TRBV5-1 to TRBJ1-3; D gene uncertain. There are 15 residues in the CDR3. CDR1 is SGHRS, CDR2 YFSETQ, per germline. The V and J ends lost 0 bases and 1 base respectively, with 8 bases between them.